The present T cell receptor (beta chain) was sequenced within a study of cytomegalovirus exposure and HLA in healthy donors. General observations from the study: In vitro testing confirmed a few CMV-associated chains as specific for CMV antigens.

Comment on this clone: Its antigen is not known.

Germline-derived CDR1 and CDR2 are LGHNA and YNFKEQ. The CDR3 is 16 amino acids. After removal of 1 base from V and 5 bases from J, the junction contained 3 bases not matched to a gene. The table came from immunoSEQ multiplex PCR; TCRdb's copy has only in-frame clones and leaves some out. The sample has nearly 200,000 clones, around 84% seen once. This TCR was sampled from a woman in her 30s in good health and CMV-seropositive. Sequenced sample: PBMCs. The rearrangement links TRBV4-2 to TRBJ2-2; 11 bases match TRBD2. The CDR3 DNA is TGTGCCAGCAGCCAAGGACTAGCGGGATTAACCGGGGAGCTGTTTTTT. It translates to CASSQGLAGLTGELFF.